A selection of T cell receptor beta chains follows, all from one sample in a study of naive and memory T cell subsets. From the UMI-ligation and nested PCR reads, TCRdb called clonotypes with MiXCR, one entry per CDR3 protein. The repertoire has some 110,000 distinct CDR3 sequences, about 15% of them found once; the top ten carry around 2.7%. Sequencing was performed on naive CD8+ T cells from blood. These receptors were taken from a human donor in good health. Each CDR3 is given with its conserved first and last residue. D genes are given only for firm matches. For some rows the clone size is stated as once, few or many, or as a class when expanded; others skip it.

J	V	D	length	size	DNA	CDR3
TRBJ2-7	TRBV29-1	-	12	-	TGCAGCGTTGAGTTCATGGGGTACGAGCAGTACTTC	CSVEFMGYEQYF
TRBJ1-1	TRBV10-3	TRBD1	17	many	TGTGCCATCAGTGAGTCGGGACAGGGTAGATCGAACACTGAAGCTTTCTTT	CAISESGQGRSNTEAFF
TRBJ2-1	TRBV29-1	TRBD1	12	many	TGCAGCGTTTGGGACAGGGAAAATGAGCAGTTCTTC	CSVWDRENEQFF
TRBJ2-7	TRBV7-6	-	14	-	TGTGCCAGCAGCTTAGCGAGTACTAGCTACGAGCAGTACTTC	CASSLASTSYEQYF
TRBJ2-1	TRBV27	-	13	many	TGTGCCAGCGCCCCAATACTCCATAATGAGCAGTTCTTC	CASAPILHNEQFF
TRBJ2-1	TRBV7-9	TRBD1	12	few	TGTGCCAGCAGGCGTACAGGGGGCTGGCAGTTCTTC	CASRRTGGWQFF
TRBJ1-2	TRBV7-9	TRBD1	14	medium-sized	TGTGCCAGCAGCTTCCCGACAGGGTACTATGGCTACACCTTC	CASSFPTGYYGYTF
TRBJ2-3	TRBV7-8	-	17	many	TGTGCCAGCAGCTTAAGGGGTATGGGGCGTAGCACAGATACGCAGTATTTT	CASSLRGMGRSTDTQYF
TRBJ2-5	TRBV29-1	TRBD1	14	few	TGCAGCGTTGGTCAACAGGGGTGGGAAGAGACCCAGTACTTC	CSVGQQGWEETQYF
TRBJ1-1	TRBV6-1	-	12	few	TGTGCCAGCAGTGGGAGCGTCACTGAAGCTTTCTTT	CASSGSVTEAFF
TRBJ1-1	TRBV12-3/TRBV12-4	-	13	few	TGTGCCAGCAGTTCCGCAGTGAACACTGAAGCTTTCTTT	CASSSAVNTEAFF
TRBJ1-1	TRBV19	-	12	few	TGTGCCAGTAGTATAGGGGTCACTGAAGCTTTCTTT	CASSIGVTEAFF
TRBJ2-1	TRBV12-5	-	11	-	TGTGCTAGTGGTTTTGGAAATGAGCAGTTCTTC	CASGFGNEQFF
TRBJ1-5	TRBV12-3/TRBV12-4	-	15	many	TGTGCCAGCAGTTTTATCGGCAGGCAGTTTCAGCCCCAGCATTTT	CASSFIGRQFQPQHF
TRBJ2-7	TRBV11-1	TRBD1	14	few	TGTGCCAGCAGCCCGACACGACAGGGCTACGAGCAGTACTTC	CASSPTRQGYEQYF
TRBJ2-1	TRBV11-2	-	17	-	TGTGCCAGCAGCTTAATCCGGGGCGGGGGCGCGAACAATGAGCAGTTCTTC	CASSLIRGGGANNEQFF
TRBJ2-7	TRBV27	-	14	few	TGTGCCAGCAGTTTATCGACGGGGGCGGAGGAGCAGTACTTC	CASSLSTGAEEQYF
TRBJ1-1	TRBV11-2	-	16	few	TGTGCCAGCAGCTTTCGCTCAGGCCGTATGAACACTGAAGCTTTCTTT	CASSFRSGRMNTEAFF
TRBJ2-7	TRBV3-1	-	15	-	TGTGCCAGCAGCCTCCCGGGGCAAAGCTCCTACGAGCAGTACTTC	CASSLPGQSSYEQYF
TRBJ1-1	TRBV4-3	-	20	few	TGCGCCAGCAGCCAAGATAGTAGTAAGGCCTATACACCCATGAACACTGAAGCTTTCTTT	CASSQDSSKAYTPMNTEAFF
TRBJ1-2	TRBV19	-	13	many	TGTGCCAGTACGAACAGCCTCTTCTATGGCTACACCTTC	CASTNSLFYGYTF
TRBJ2-3	TRBV13	-	14	-	TGTGCCAGCCGTAAGGCTACTCCTCAGATAACGCAGTATTTT	CASRKATPQITQYF
TRBJ2-7	TRBV9	-	14	-	TGTGCCAGCAGCGATAGCGCGGGCTCTGGAGAGCAGTACTTC	CASSDSAGSGEQYF
TRBJ2-2	TRBV6-2/TRBV6-3	TRBD1	15	-	TGTGCCAGCAGTTATGGGACAGGGAGCACCGGGGAGCTGTTTTTT	CASSYGTGSTGELFF
TRBJ2-3	TRBV20-1	TRBD2	17	few	TGCAGTGCCATACTAGCGGGGGTTCTTGCTAGCACAGATACGCAGTATTTT	CSAILAGVLASTDTQYF
TRBJ1-2	TRBV6-2/TRBV6-3	TRBD1	15	-	TGTGCCAGCGGTGACAGGGGCCTCTGGAACTATGGCTACACCTTC	CASGDRGLWNYGYTF
TRBJ2-6	TRBV4-2	-	15	-	TGTGCCAGCAGCCTTCTCAGCTCTGGGGCCAACGTCCTGACTTTC	CASSLLSSGANVLTF
TRBJ2-1	TRBV7-2	TRBD2	13	-	TGTGCCAGCAGCCCGGGGACTAGCGGTGAGCAGTTCTTC	CASSPGTSGEQFF
TRBJ1-6	TRBV6-1	-	15	few	TGTGCCAGCAGTGAAGGAGGAGCACGAAATTCACCCCTCCACTTT	CASSEGGARNSPLHF
TRBJ2-7	TRBV12-3/TRBV12-4	TRBD1	18	-	TGTGCCAGCAGGGGGAGGACAGGGGTACTCCCTCTAACCGACGAGCAGTACTTC	CASRGRTGVLPLTDEQYF
TRBJ1-2	TRBV27	-	12	few	TGTGCCAGCAGACCCGCGGGGGAGGGCTACACCTTC	CASRPAGEGYTF
TRBJ1-1	TRBV29-1	-	17	-	TGCAGCGTGTCCTGGGGAGGTCGGGGGGCGGGTGACACTGAAGCTTTCTTT	CSVSWGGRGAGDTEAFF
TRBJ2-3	TRBV10-3	TRBD1	16	-	TGTGCCATCAGTGAGCTACGACAGGGAGGCACAGATACGCAGTATTTT	CAISELRQGGTDTQYF
TRBJ2-5	TRBV9	TRBD2	15	-	TGTGCCAGCAGCGTGGGGGCGGGAGGGAAAGAGACCCAGTACTTC	CASSVGAGGKETQYF
TRBJ2-7	TRBV4-3	TRBD2	15	-	TGCGCCAGCAGCCCCTGGGGGGGGAGCTCCTACGAGCAGTACTTC	CASSPWGGSSYEQYF
TRBJ1-1	TRBV6-2/TRBV6-3	-	14	few	TGTGCCAGCAGTTTCACAGGGCCGCACACTGAAGCTTTCTTT	CASSFTGPHTEAFF
TRBJ1-3	TRBV4-3	-	17	few	TGCGCCAGCAGCCAAGATCTCACCAGGGTCGGGATAAACACCATATATTTT	CASSQDLTRVGINTIYF
TRBJ2-3	TRBV7-9	TRBD2	16	many	TGTGCCAGCAGCGACGGTAACCTAGCGGGAGGCCCCACGCAGTATTTT	CASSDGNLAGGPTQYF
TRBJ2-1	TRBV11-2	TRBD1	15	many	TGTGCCAGCAGTCGGCCCCGGGACAGGGAGGATGAGCAGTTCTTC	CASSRPRDREDEQFF
TRBJ2-1	TRBV9	TRBD2	17	-	TGTGCCAGCAGCGCCGCCGGGGGGGCGGGGGCCTACAATGAGCAGTTCTTC	CASSAAGGAGAYNEQFF
TRBJ1-5	TRBV7-9	TRBD1	16	-	TGTGCCAGCAGCTTACCGTCACCAGGGGGATTACAGCCCCAGCATTTT	CASSLPSPGGLQPQHF
TRBJ2-5	TRBV5-1	-	16	-	TGCGCCAGCAGCTTGGAACCCGGGGATCCCCGAGAGACCCAGTACTTC	CASSLEPGDPRETQYF
TRBJ1-2	TRBV29-1	TRBD1	14	-	TGCAGCGCTACCCGGACAGGGACCGACTATGGCTACACCTTC	CSATRTGTDYGYTF
TRBJ2-2	TRBV6-9	-	14	-	TGTGCCAGCAGTTTCGCCAGGAACACCGGGGAGCTGTTTTTT	CASSFARNTGELFF
TRBJ2-3	TRBV6-2/TRBV6-3	TRBD2	16	few	TGTGCCAGCAGTTACGTTGGTAGCGGGAGTGCCGATACGCAGTATTTT	CASSYVGSGSADTQYF
TRBJ2-5	TRBV13	-	14	few	TGTGCCAGCAGCTTAGCCGGGTCGAAAGAGACCCAGTACTTC	CASSLAGSKETQYF
TRBJ2-3	TRBV20-1	TRBD2	16	-	TGCAGTGCTAAAGAGGTGGCCGGGGGGGCCATATATACGCAGTATTTT	CSAKEVAGGAIYTQYF
TRBJ2-1	TRBV18	-	14	-	TGTGCCAGCTCACCTTCTTCGCGCGGCAATGAGCAGTTCTTC	CASSPSSRGNEQFF
TRBJ2-7	TRBV29-1	TRBD2	15	-	TGCAGCGTTGAAGCTTGGCGGGAGGGCCGAAACGAGCAGTACTTC	CSVEAWREGRNEQYF
TRBJ2-7	TRBV5-6	-	16	few	TGTGCCAGCAGCGATAACGGAGAAGGGAGCTCCTACGAGCAGTACTTC	CASSDNGEGSSYEQYF
TRBJ2-1	TRBV19	-	15	-	TGTGCCAGTAGTATAGCCGGCAGGTCCTACAATGAGCAGTTCTTC	CASSIAGRSYNEQFF